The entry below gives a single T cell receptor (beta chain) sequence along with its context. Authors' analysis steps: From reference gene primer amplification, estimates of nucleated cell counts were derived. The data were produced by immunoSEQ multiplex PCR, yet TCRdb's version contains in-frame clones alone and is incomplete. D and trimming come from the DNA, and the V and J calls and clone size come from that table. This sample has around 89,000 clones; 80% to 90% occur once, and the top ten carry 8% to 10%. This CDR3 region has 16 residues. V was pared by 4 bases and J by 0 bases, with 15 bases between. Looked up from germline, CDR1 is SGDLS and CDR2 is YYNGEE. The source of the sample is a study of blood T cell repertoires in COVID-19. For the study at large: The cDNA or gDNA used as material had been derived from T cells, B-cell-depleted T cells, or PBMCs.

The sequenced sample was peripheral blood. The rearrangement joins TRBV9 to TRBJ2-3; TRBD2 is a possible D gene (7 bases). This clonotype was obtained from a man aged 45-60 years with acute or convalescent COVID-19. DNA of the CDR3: TGTGCCAGCAGCCTCCGGGGGGCCCTAAGCACAGATACGCAGTATTTT. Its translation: CASSLRGALSTDTQYF.